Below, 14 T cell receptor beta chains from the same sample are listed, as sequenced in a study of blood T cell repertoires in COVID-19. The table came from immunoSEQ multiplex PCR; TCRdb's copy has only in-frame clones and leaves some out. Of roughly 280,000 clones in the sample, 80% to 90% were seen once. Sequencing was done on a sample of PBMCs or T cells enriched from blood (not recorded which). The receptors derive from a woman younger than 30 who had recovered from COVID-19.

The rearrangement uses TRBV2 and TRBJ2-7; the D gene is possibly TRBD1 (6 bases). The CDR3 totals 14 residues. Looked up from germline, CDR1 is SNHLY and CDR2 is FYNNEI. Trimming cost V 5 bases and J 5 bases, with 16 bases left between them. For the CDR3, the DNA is TGTGCCAGCAGTCTTCGGACTGGGGGCAACGAGCAGTACTTC. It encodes CASSLRTGGNEQYF.

CDR3 coding DNA: TGTGCCACATGGGGTTATAAGGACAGGGGTGGCTACACCTTC. Translated: CATWGYKDRGGYTF. The chain couples TRBV27 to TRBJ1-2; TRBD1 agrees at 9 bases. The CDR3 has 14 residues. Germline CDR1 MNHEY, CDR2 SMNVEV (reference sequence). After removal of 10 bases from V and 7 bases from J, the junction contained 13 bases not matched to a gene.

CDR3 residues: CASIRDTLPTGELFF. The CDR3 nucleotides read TGTGCCAGCATTCGGGACACATTACCCACCGGGGAGCTGTTTTTT. V usage is TRBV2 and J usage is TRBJ2-2; a weak D match, TRBD1 (6 bases). CDR3 length equals 15 residues. The germline V gene encodes CDR1 SNHLY and CDR2 FYNNEI. Trimming took off 7 bases at V and 4 bases at J, with 16 bases between the two ends.

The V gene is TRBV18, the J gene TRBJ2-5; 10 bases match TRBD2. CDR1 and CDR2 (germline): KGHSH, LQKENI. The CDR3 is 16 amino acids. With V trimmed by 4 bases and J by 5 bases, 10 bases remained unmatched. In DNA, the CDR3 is TGTGCCAGCTCACGTAATAAGCGGGGGGGCTCGGAGACCCAGTACTTC. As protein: CASSRNKRGGSETQYF.

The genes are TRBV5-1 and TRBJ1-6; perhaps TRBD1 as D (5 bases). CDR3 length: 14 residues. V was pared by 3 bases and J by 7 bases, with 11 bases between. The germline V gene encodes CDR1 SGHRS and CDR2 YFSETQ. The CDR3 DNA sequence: TGCGCCAGCAGCTCGCCTGACAGAAATTCACCCCTCCACTTT. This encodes CASSSPDRNSPLHF. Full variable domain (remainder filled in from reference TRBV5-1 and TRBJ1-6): KAGVTQTPRYLIKTRGQQVTLSCSPISGHRSVSWYQQTPGQGLQFLFEYFSETQRNKGNFPGRFSGRQFSNSRSEMNVSTLELGDSALYLCASSSPDRNSPLHFGNGTRLTVT.

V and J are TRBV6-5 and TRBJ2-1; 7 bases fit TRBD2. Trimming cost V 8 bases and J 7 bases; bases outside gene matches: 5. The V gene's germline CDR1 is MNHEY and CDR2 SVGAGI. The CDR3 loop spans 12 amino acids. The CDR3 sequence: CASRRGVNEQFF. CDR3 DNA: TGTGCCAGCCGACGGGGGGTAAATGAGCAGTTCTTC.

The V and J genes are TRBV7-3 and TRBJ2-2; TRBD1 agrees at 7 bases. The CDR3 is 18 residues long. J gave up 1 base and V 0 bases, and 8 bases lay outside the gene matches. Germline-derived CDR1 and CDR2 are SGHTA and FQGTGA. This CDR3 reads CASSLTFLGTENTGELFF. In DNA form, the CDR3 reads TGTGCCAGCAGCTTAACATTTTTGGGGACAGAGAACACCGGGGAGCTGTTTTTT.

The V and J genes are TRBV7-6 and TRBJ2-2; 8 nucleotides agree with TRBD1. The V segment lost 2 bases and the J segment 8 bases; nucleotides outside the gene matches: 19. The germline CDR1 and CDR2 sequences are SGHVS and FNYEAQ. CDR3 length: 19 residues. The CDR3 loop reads CASSLKDPRDQGARGELFF. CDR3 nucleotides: TGTGCCAGCAGCTTAAAGGACCCCCGGGACCAGGGGGCACGGGGGGAGCTGTTTTTT.

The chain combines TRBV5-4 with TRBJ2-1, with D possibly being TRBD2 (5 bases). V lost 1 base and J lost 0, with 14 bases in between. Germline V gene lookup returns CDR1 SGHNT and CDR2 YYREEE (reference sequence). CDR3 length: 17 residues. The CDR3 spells CASSLPGLVSSYNEQFF. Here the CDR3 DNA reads TGTGCCAGCAGCTTGCCCGGACTCGTCAGCTCCTACAATGAGCAGTTCTTC.

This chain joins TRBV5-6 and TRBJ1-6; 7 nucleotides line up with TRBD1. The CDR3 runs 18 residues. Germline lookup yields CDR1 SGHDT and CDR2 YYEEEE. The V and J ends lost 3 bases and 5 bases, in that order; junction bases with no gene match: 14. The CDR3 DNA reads TGTGCCAGCAGCTCTTACCGGGACAGCCAGCTCAATAATTCACCCCTCCACTTT. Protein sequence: CASSSYRDSQLNNSPLHF.

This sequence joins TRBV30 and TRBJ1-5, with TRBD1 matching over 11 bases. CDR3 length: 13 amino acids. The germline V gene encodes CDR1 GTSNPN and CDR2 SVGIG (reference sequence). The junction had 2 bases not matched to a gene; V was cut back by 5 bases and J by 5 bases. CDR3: CAWGQGADQPQHF. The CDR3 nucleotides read TGTGCCTGGGGACAGGGGGCGGATCAGCCCCAGCATTTT.

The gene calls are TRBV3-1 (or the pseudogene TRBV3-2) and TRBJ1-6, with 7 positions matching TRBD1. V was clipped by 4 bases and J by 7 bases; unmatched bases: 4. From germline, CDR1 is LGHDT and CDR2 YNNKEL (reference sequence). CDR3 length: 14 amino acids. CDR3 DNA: TGTGCCAGCAGCCGCGGACAGGTAAATTCACCCCTCCACTTT. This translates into CASSRGQVNSPLHF.

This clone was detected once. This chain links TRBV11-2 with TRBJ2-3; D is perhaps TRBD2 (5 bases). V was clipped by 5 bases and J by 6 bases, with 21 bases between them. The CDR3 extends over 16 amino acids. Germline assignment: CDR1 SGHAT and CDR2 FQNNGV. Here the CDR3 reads CASSDTGLSNSDTQYF. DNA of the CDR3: TGTGCCAGCAGCGACACGGGGTTATCAAATTCGGATACGCAGTATTTT.

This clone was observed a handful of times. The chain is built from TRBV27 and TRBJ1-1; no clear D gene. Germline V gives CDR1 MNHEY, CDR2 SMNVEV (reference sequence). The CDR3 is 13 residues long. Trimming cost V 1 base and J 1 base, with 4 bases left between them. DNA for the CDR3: TGTGCCAGCAGTTTATACGGGAACACTGAAGCTTTCTTT. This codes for CASSLYGNTEAFF.